The present TCR beta chain was sequenced within a study of radiotherapy plus CTLA-4 blockade in lung cancer. Study-level information: Of all patients, approximately 20% responded objectively and about 30% showed disease control.

V dropped 4 bases and J dropped 7 bases, with 4 bases sitting between them. Germline V CDR1 and CDR2: MNHEY, SVGAGI. The CDR3 is 11 amino acids. Some clones are missing from TCRdb's copy, which holds only in-frame ones; the method was immunoSEQ multiplex PCR. Found here are 110,000 or so clones, 65% to 85% of them singletons; the top ten hold roughly 5%. Broader study findings: Tumor-derived TCR clones expanded in blood after radiotherapy plus ipilimumab.

Remarks on this clone: The antigen remains undetermined.

Source: peripheral blood, taken from a patient treated with radiotherapy plus ipilimumab. This TCR derives from a human donor with non-small cell lung cancer who had a partial response to radiotherapy plus ipilimumab. V is TRBV6-5 and J is TRBJ1-4, with unresolved D. The CDR3 bases are TGTGCCAGCAGTTTCGGTGAAAAACTGTTTTTT. This codes for CASSFGEKLFF.